These 29 T cell receptor beta chains originate from one sample sequenced in a study of shared clonotypes between healthy human individuals. Data came from immunoSEQ multiplex PCR; TCRdb stores just in-frame clones and leaves some out. This sample has some 2.3 million clones; approximately 93% occur once, and the top ten carry roughly 0.36%. The sample was naive CD4+ T cells from PBMCs. Indicated subset: CD45RA+ positively selected. The receptors were sampled from a man between 18 and 35 years old in good health. Some clones in this sample may be carry-over from other donors' samples.

The J gene is TRBJ2-7, the V gene TRBV7-2; D might be TRBD1 (5 bases). CDR1 SGHTA and CDR2 FQGNSA come from the germline V gene. Trimming shortened V by 3 bases and J by 7 bases, and 10 bases separated the two germline ends. The CDR3 loop spans 12 amino acids. In nucleotides, the CDR3 is TGTGCCAGCAGCTTTAAGGGGTGGGAGCAGTACTTC. Its translation is CASSFKGWEQYF.

This chain joins TRBV10-3 and TRBJ2-1; TRBD1 matches 8 bases. With V trimmed by 7 bases and J by 12 bases, 5 bases remained unmatched. The CDR3 has 11 amino acids. Germline CDR1 is ENHRY and CDR2 is SYGVKD. CDR3 loop: CAITDRGWQFF. CDR3 nucleotide sequence: TGTGCCATCACCGACAGGGGTTGGCAGTTCTTC.

There are a few counts of this clone. The sample has other DNA sequences that encode this CDR3 too. V gene TRBV20-1 combines with J gene TRBJ1-1; D is uncertain. Germline V lookup: CDR1 DFQATT, CDR2 SNEGSKA (reference sequence). CDR3 length: 11 amino acids. Trimming took 5 bases from V and 1 from J, leaving 5 bases between them. In DNA, the CDR3 is TGCAGTGCTCCCGGGAACACTGAAGCTTTCTTT. It encodes CSAPGNTEAFF.

The chain is built from TRBV7-8 and TRBJ1-5; TRBD1 matches at 12 bases. Germline CDR1 SGHVS, CDR2 FQNEAQ. The junction had 7 bases not matched to a gene; V was cut back by 6 bases and J by 1 base. CDR3 length equals 17 residues. The CDR3 region has the DNA TGTGCCAGCAGGAGGGACAGGGGGCGCGGGAGCAATCAGCCCCAGCATTTT. The encoded protein is CASRRDRGRGSNQPQHF.

V gene TRBV28 combines with J gene TRBJ2-7, with TRBD2 matching over 14 bases. Losses at the gene ends were 8 bases for V and 5 bases for J; bases not matched to a gene: 5. CDR1 and CDR2 (germline): MDHEN, SYDVKM. The CDR3 loop spans 14 amino acids. CDR3 DNA: TGTGCCAGCGGGACTAGCGGGAGTGGGCACGAGCAGTACTTC. Its translation is CASGTSGSGHEQYF. The full variable domain, in which reference TRBV28 and TRBJ2-7 provide the parts outside the CDR3, is DVKVTQSSRYLVKRTGEKVFLECVQDMDHENMFWYRQDPGLGLRLIYFSYDVKMKEKGDIPEGYSVSREKKERFSLILESASTNQTSMYLCASGTSGSGHEQYFGPGTRLTVT.

V is TRBV6-5 and J is TRBJ2-2, with D maybe TRBD1 (6 bases). The germline V gene encodes CDR1 MNHEY and CDR2 SVGAGI. CDR3 length: 15 amino acids. Deletions cut 3 bases from V and 7 bases from J, with 15 bases between. The CDR3 DNA follows: TGTGCCAGCAGTTATGATTGGGGGCGCGGCGGGGAGCTGTTTTTT. Its translation: CASSYDWGRGGELFF.

This chain joins TRBV30 and TRBJ1-2, with 8 positions matching TRBD1. J lost 8 bases, V lost 5 bases, and 4 bases had no gene match. Germline CDR1 GTSNPN, CDR2 SVGIG (reference sequence). The CDR3 is made up of 11 amino acids. The CDR3 sequence: CAWQGARGYTF. CDR3 DNA: TGTGCCTGGCAGGGGGCAAGGGGCTACACCTTC.

Note on this clone: Other nucleotide sequences from this sample produce the same CDR3. V usage is TRBV6-6 and J usage is TRBJ1-2; tentative D call: TRBD1 (6 bases). Germline CDR1 reads MNHNY; CDR2 reads SVGAGI (reference sequence). This CDR3 has 12 amino acids. V gave up 4 bases and J gave up 7 bases, with 10 bases separating them. The CDR3 region has the DNA TGTGCCAGCAGTTCACAGGGCGGTGGCTACACCTTC. Translation: CASSSQGGGYTF.

The chain employs TRBV9 and TRBJ2-7, with a possible D match to TRBD2 (6 bases). The CDR3 totals 15 residues. The germline CDR1 and CDR2 sequences are SGDLS and YYNGEE. The germline V and J ends were trimmed by 0 bases and 10 bases, with 20 bases remaining between them. The CDR3 sequence: CASSVGGQGGLDQYF. CDR3 DNA sequence: TGTGCCAGCAGCGTAGGCGGGCAGGGAGGTTTGGATCAGTACTTC. The full variable domain, in which reference TRBV9 and TRBJ2-7 provide the parts outside the CDR3, is DSGVTQTPKHLITATGQRVTLRCSPRSGDLSVYWYQQSLDQGLQFLIQYYNGEERAKGNILERFSAQQFPDLHSELNLSSLELGDSALYFCASSVGGQGGLDQYFGPGTRLTVT.

In its sample, this clone was seen a few times. The chain employs TRBV25-1 and TRBJ1-5, with D perhaps matching TRBD1 (5 bases). The CDR3 spans 13 residues. Trimming stripped 7 bases from V and 4 bases from J, with 11 bases between. In germline, CDR1 is MGHDK, CDR2 SYGVNS. CDR3 region: CASISGGNQPQHF. The DNA for the CDR3 is TGTGCCAGCATCTCTGGGGGGAATCAGCCCCAGCATTTT.

This clone appeared once. The same CDR3 also results from other DNA sequences found in this sample. The V call is TRBV9, the J call TRBJ1-1; D gene unclear. In germline, CDR1 is SGDLS, CDR2 YYNGEE. Trimming pared 0 bases from V and 2 bases from J, leaving 5 bases between. This CDR3 is built from 13 residues. CDR3 nucleotides: TGTGCCAGCAGCGTAGCCGGAAACACTGAAGCTTTCTTT. This translates into CASSVAGNTEAFF.

The V call is TRBV9, the J call TRBJ1-4; D is unresolved. Per germline, CDR1 SGDLS and CDR2 YYNGEE. The CDR3 loop spans 15 amino acids. Trimming stripped 0 bases from V and 1 base from J, with 7 bases between. The CDR3 is CASSVAMGTNEKLFF. The CDR3 DNA is TGTGCCAGCAGCGTAGCGATGGGAACTAATGAAAAACTGTTTTTT.

Here the CDR3 reads CSVEGASAATNEKLFF. Here the CDR3 DNA reads TGCAGCGTTGAGGGCGCATCGGCTGCAACTAATGAAAAACTGTTTTTT. This chain links TRBV29-1 with TRBJ1-4; D ambiguous. The V gene's germline CDR1 is SQVTM and CDR2 ANQGSEA. The CDR3 has 16 amino acids. V was cut by 3 bases and J by 0 bases, with 14 bases left in between.

Turning to this clone: The same CDR3 also results from other DNA sequences found in this sample. The chain uses TRBV20-1 and TRBJ1-1; no clear D gene. The ends were cut back, 3 bases at V and 6 bases at J, with 5 bases in the middle. The germline gives CDR1 DFQATT, CDR2 SNEGSKA (reference sequence). The CDR3 extends over 10 amino acids. CDR3 in DNA: TGCAGTGCTAGTAGGTCTGAAGCTTTCTTT. Its translation: CSASRSEAFF.

The chain has TRBV27 and TRBJ2-2; no definite D call. V lost 0 bases and J lost 6, with 20 bases in between. The CDR3 extends over 18 amino acids. Germline CDR1 MNHEY, CDR2 SMNVEV (reference sequence). The CDR3 loop is CASSLSAYGSLGPGELFF. As DNA, the CDR3 is TGTGCCAGCAGTTTATCGGCCTATGGGTCCCTCGGACCCGGGGAGCTGTTTTTT.

This rearrangement joins TRBV27 to TRBJ2-1; 8 positions match TRBD2. The CDR3 runs to 14 residues. V lost 5 bases, J lost 6 bases, and 6 bases stayed unmatched. Germline assignment: CDR1 MNHEY and CDR2 SMNVEV (reference sequence). The chain's CDR3 is CASSSGRIGNEQFF. CDR3 DNA sequence: TGTGCCAGCAGTAGCGGGAGAATCGGCAATGAGCAGTTCTTC.

The chain recombines TRBV30 with TRBJ2-1, with 8 nucleotides matching TRBD2. The CDR3 is 12 amino acids. CDR1 and CDR2 from the germline V gene are GTSNPN and SVGIG (reference sequence). J was trimmed by 8 bases and V by 2 bases; bases with no gene match: 2. The CDR3 DNA reads TGTGCCTGGAGTTCCGGGGGGGATGAGCAGTTCTTC. This codes for CAWSSGGDEQFF. Full variable domain (rest looked up from reference TRBV30 and TRBJ2-1): SQTIHQWPATLVQPVGSPLSLECTVEGTSNPNLYWYRQAAGRGLQLLFYSVGIGQISSEVPQNLSASRPQDRQFILSSKKLLLSDSGFYLCAWSSGGDEQFFGPGTRLTVL.

The rearrangement joins TRBV2 to TRBJ2-7; 8 positions agree with TRBD1. This CDR3 is built from 13 residues. Per the germline V gene, CDR1 is SNHLY and CDR2 is FYNNEI. This CDR3 is CAGGIQGAFEQYF. CDR3 nucleotides: TGTGCTGGTGGGATTCAGGGGGCATTCGAGCAGTACTTC.

The chain links TRBV5-4 to TRBJ2-7, with 7 bases matching TRBD1. The V and J ends lost 4 bases and 7 bases, in that order; junction bases with no gene match: 8. The CDR3 length is 13 residues. CDR1 is SGHNT, CDR2 YYREEE, per germline (reference sequence). The CDR3 nucleotides are TGTGCCAGCAGCCGACAGGGAGAAGGAGAGCAGTACTTC. It encodes CASSRQGEGEQYF.

The chain is built from TRBV2 and TRBJ1-2, with 10 bases matching TRBD1. Trimming at V came to 6 bases and at J to 8 bases, leaving 15 bases not matched to a gene. CDR3 size: 16 residues. CDR1 is SNHLY, CDR2 FYNNEI, per germline. The chain's CDR3 is CASRATKGQGERGYTF. For the CDR3, the DNA is TGTGCCAGCAGAGCTACAAAAGGACAGGGGGAGAGAGGCTACACCTTC. Looking up the rest from reference TRBV2 and TRBJ1-2 gives the full variable domain: EPEVTQTPSHQVTQMGQEVILRCVPISNHLYFYWYRQILGQKVEFLVSFYNNEISEKSEIFDDQFSVERPDGSNFTLKIRSTKLEDSAMYFCASRATKGQGERGYTFGSGTRLTVV.

The V gene is TRBV5-1, the J gene TRBJ2-1, with TRBD1 identical over 9 bases. CDR3 length: 16 residues. The germline gives CDR1 SGHRS, CDR2 YFSETQ. J was trimmed by 7 bases and V by 4 bases; bases with no gene match: 12. The CDR3 DNA reads TGCGCCAGCAGCCCAAGGACAGGGGCCCGGGGGAATGAGCAGTTCTTC. This encodes CASSPRTGARGNEQFF.

J is TRBJ2-1 and V is TRBV30, with TRBD2 identical over 11 bases. This CDR3 comprises 15 residues. V was clipped by 2 bases and J by 4 bases; unmatched bases: 4. Looked up from germline, CDR1 is GTSNPN and CDR2 is SVGIG (reference sequence). The CDR3, as DNA: TGTGCCTGGAGTTTGGGACTAGCGGTTTACAATGAGCAGTTCTTC. Amino acid sequence: CAWSLGLAVYNEQFF.

In the case of this clone: In the same sample, other DNA sequences code for this CDR3. The chain joins TRBV7-2 to TRBJ2-3, with 11 bases identical to TRBD2. CDR1 is SGHTA, CDR2 FQGNSA, per germline. The CDR3 extends over 15 amino acids. V was pared by 5 bases and J by 5 bases, with 6 bases of the junction left unmatched. The CDR3 here is CASSLLAGVGDTQYF. DNA for the CDR3: TGTGCCAGCAGCCTACTAGCGGGAGTCGGAGATACGCAGTATTTT.

In the case of this clone: The identical CDR3 is also encoded by other nucleotide sequences in the sample. The V gene is TRBV2, the J gene TRBJ2-7; D unclear. Per germline, CDR1 SNHLY and CDR2 FYNNEI. Trimming removed 4 bases at V and 2 bases at J, with 3 bases between. This CDR3 contains 11 residues. This CDR3 reads CASSGAYEQYF. For the CDR3, the DNA is TGTGCCAGCAGTGGCGCCTACGAGCAGTACTTC.

The chain combines TRBV25-1 with TRBJ2-2, with 9 nucleotides matching TRBD2. Germline CDR1 MGHDK, CDR2 SYGVNS. The CDR3 contains 15 residues. V was clipped by 5 bases and J by 4 bases; unmatched bases: 5. For the CDR3, the DNA is TGTGCCAGCAGTTACCTAGCGGGGCCCACCGGGGAGCTGTTTTTT. Protein sequence: CASSYLAGPTGELFF.

This chain links TRBV7-3 with TRBJ1-2; no definite D call. The CDR3 loop spans 14 amino acids. The V and J ends lost 4 bases and 2 bases respectively, with 11 bases between them. CDR1 and CDR2 from the germline V gene are SGHTA and FQGTGA. The CDR3 DNA sequence: TGTGCCAGCAGCTCTGAAAGGGTAAACTATGGCTACACCTTC. As protein: CASSSERVNYGYTF.

CDR3 protein: CASSPWGAPNEKLFF. In DNA, the CDR3 is TGTGCCAGCTCACCGTGGGGTGCCCCTAATGAAAAACTGTTTTTT. The chain employs TRBV18 and TRBJ1-4; D is ambiguous. Trimming cost V 3 bases and J 3 bases, with 11 bases left between them. Germline V gene lookup returns CDR1 KGHSH and CDR2 LQKENI. The length of the CDR3 is 15 residues.

J is TRBJ2-1 and V is TRBV7-7; TRBD1 matches at 8 bases. From germline, CDR1 is SSHAT and CDR2 FNYEAQ (reference sequence). The CDR3 is 14 amino acids. With V trimmed by 5 bases and J by 7 bases, 7 bases remained unmatched. CDR3: CASSPRQGRNEQFF. The CDR3 DNA follows: TGTGCCAGCAGCCCTCGACAGGGGCGGAATGAGCAGTTCTTC. The whole variable domain, remainder taken from reference TRBV7-7 and TRBJ2-1, is GAGVSQSPRYKVTKRGQDVTLRCDPISSHATLYWYQQALGQGPEFLTYFNYEAQPDKSGLPSDRFSAERPEGSISTLTIQRTEQRDSAMYRCASSPRQGRNEQFFGPGTRLTVL.

The CDR3 sequence: CASSLPLPGTKDYGYTF. CDR3 DNA: TGTGCCAGCAGTTTGCCTCTTCCCGGGACAAAGGACTATGGCTACACCTTC. The gene calls are TRBV27 and TRBJ1-2; D might be TRBD1 (6 bases). V was trimmed by 3 bases and J by 3 bases, leaving 20 bases between them. Germline CDR1 reads MNHEY; CDR2 reads SMNVEV (reference sequence). The CDR3 covers 17 residues.